This T cell receptor (beta chain) was found in a study of beta chain features in type 1 diabetes. Across the whole study: Researchers looked at 85 million to 110 million sorted cells across all samples.

In the case of this clone: Its specificity is unknown.

As every portion of the isolated RNA was reverse transcribed, the sequencing read expressed TCRB transcripts. Assay used: immunoSEQ multiplex PCR; TCRdb lists only in-frame clones, some missing. In the table there are 450,000 or so clones, 10% to 12% of which are singletons. Whole-study results and caveats: Sequencing of cDNA might inflate the share of cells that strongly express TCR. All four CD4+ subsets from Type 1 diabetes patients carried moderately but significantly shorter TCRB CDR3s.

Each of the sorted populations had a purity greater than 98%. The CDR3 runs 14 residues. V lost 4 bases and J lost 5, with 15 bases in between. Looked up from germline, CDR1 is LGHNA and CDR2 is YSLEER. Sample: naive CD4+ T cells from blood. This TCR derives from a young woman in good health. The chain combines TRBV4-3 with TRBJ2-7; no firm D call. CDR3: CASSLRTLSDEQYF. The CDR3 DNA reads as TGCGCCAGCAGCCTAAGGACCCTCAGCGACGAGCAGTACTTC.